This T cell receptor beta chain was captured in a study of Graves' ophthalmopathy and Graves' hyperthyroidism. This clonotype was counted ten times or more. Amplification from RNA transcripts yielded the TCR beta CDR3 regions. The authors performed first-round RT-PCR with HTBI primers and then a second-round multiplex PCR. A single record per CDR3 protein comes from TCRdb applying MiXCR to the multiplex PCR reads. The sample lists almost 400,000 distinct CDR3 sequences, about a sixth occurring once. Sequenced sample: peripheral blood. The TCR was taken from a woman under 30 with Graves' ophthalmopathy.

For the CDR3, the DNA is TGTGCCAGCAGCTTACGATCCGTGGAGCTGTTTTTT. Its protein product is CASSLRSVELFF. The chain combines TRBV7-2 with TRBJ2-2; D not resolved. Trimming removed 2 bases from V and 10 bases from J, with 8 bases in between. Germline CDR1 and CDR2: SGHTA and FQGNSA. The CDR3 is 12 residues long.